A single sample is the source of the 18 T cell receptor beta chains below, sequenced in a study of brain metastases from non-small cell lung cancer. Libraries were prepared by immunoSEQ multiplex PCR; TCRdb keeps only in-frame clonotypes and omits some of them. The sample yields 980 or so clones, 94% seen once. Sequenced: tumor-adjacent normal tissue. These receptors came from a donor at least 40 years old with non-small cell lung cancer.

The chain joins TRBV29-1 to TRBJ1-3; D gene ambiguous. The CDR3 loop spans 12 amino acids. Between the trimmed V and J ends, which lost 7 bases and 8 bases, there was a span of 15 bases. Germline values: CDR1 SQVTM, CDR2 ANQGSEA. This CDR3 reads CSARGDAYTIYF. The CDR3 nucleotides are TGCAGCGCCCGCGGGGATGCGTACACCATATATTTT.

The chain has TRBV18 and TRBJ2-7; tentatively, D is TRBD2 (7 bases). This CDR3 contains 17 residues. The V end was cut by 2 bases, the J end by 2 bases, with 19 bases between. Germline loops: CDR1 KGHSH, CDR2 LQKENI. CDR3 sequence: CASSPGPGGRPAYEQYF. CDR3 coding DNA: TGTGCCAGCTCACCAGGGCCCGGGGGGCGTCCGGCCTACGAGCAGTACTTC.

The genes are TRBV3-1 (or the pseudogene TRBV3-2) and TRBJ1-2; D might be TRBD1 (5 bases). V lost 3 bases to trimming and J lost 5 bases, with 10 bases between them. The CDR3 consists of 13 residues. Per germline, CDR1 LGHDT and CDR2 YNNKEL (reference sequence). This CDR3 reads CASSQGRSYGYTF. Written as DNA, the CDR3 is TGTGCCAGCAGCCAGGGACGGTCTTATGGCTACACCTTC.

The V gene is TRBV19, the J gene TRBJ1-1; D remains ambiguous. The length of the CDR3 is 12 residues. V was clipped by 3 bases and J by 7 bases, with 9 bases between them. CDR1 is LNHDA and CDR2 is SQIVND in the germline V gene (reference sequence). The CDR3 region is CASSISTLEAFF. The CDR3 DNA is TGTGCCAGTAGTATCTCGACCCTTGAAGCTTTCTTT.

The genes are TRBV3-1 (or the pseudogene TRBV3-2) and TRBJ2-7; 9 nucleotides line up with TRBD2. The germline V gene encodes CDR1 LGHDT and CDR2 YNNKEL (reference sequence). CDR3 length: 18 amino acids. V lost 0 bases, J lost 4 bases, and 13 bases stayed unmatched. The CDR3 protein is CASSQEVSAGGPWYEQYF. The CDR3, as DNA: TGTGCCAGCAGCCAAGAGGTTTCGGCGGGGGGGCCCTGGTACGAGCAGTACTTC.

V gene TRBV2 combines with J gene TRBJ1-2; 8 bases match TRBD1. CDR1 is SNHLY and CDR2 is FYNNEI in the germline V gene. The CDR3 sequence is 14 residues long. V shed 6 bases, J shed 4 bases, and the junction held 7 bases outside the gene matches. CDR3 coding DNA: TGTGCCAGCAGCCAGGACAGGGAGCGCTATGGCTACACCTTC. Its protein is CASSQDRERYGYTF.

Here the CDR3 DNA reads TGTGCCAGCAGCCCCATCGGACAGGTGAATGAGCAGTTCTTC. Translated: CASSPIGQVNEQFF. This chain joins TRBV7-8 and TRBJ2-1; 7 bases align to TRBD1. The CDR3 has 14 residues. With 5 bases clipped from V and 7 bases from J, the junction kept 8 bases outside the gene matches. CDR1 and CDR2 from the germline V gene are SGHVS and FQNEAQ.

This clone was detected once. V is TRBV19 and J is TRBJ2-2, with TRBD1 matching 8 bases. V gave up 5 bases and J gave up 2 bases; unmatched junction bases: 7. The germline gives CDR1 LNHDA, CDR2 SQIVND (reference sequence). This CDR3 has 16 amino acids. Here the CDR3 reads CASSRKTGANTGELFF. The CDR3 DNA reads TGTGCCAGTAGTCGGAAGACAGGGGCTAACACCGGGGAGCTGTTTTTT.

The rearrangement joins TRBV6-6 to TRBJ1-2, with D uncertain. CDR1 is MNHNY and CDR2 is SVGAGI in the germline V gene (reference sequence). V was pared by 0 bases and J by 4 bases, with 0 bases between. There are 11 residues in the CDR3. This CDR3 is CASSYSYGYTF. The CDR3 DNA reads TGTGCCAGCAGTTACTCCTATGGCTACACCTTC.

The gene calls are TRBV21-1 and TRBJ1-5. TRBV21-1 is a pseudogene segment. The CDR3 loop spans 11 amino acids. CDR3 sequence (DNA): TGTGCCAGCAGGGTCAATCAGCCCCAGCATTTT. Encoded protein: CASRVNQPQHF.

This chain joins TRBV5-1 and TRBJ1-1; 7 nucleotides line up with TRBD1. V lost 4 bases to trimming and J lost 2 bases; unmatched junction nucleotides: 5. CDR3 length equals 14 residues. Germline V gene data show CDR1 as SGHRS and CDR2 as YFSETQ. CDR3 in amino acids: CASSPGGRNTEAFF. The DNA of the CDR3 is TGCGCCAGCAGCCCAGGGGGGCGCAACACTGAAGCTTTCTTT.

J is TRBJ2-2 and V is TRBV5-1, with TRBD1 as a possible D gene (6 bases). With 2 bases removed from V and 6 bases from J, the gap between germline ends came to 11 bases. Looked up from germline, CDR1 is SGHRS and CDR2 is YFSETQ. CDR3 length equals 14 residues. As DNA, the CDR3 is TGCGCCAGCAGCTTCCAGGGGATCCCCGGGGAGCTGTTTTTT. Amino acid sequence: CASSFQGIPGELFF.

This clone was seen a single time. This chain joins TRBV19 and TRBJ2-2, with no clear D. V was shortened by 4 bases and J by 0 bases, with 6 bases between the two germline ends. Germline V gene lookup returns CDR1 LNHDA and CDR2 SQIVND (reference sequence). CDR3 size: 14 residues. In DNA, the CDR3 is TGTGCCAGTAGTACGTGGTCGAACACCGGGGAGCTGTTTTTT. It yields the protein CASSTWSNTGELFF.

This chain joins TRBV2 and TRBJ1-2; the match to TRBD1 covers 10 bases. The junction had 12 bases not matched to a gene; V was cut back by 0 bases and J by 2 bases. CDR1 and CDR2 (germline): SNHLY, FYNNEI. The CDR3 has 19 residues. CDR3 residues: CASSEALREDRGQNYGYTF. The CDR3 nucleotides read TGTGCCAGCAGTGAAGCGCTTCGGGAAGACAGGGGGCAGAACTATGGCTACACCTTC.

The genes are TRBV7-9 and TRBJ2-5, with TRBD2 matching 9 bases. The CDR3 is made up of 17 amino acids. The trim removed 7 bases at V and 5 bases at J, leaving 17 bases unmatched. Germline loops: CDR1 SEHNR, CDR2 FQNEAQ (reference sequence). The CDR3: CASTSNLLAGGLETQYF. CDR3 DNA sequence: TGTGCCAGCACCTCAAACCTATTGGCGGGGGGGCTTGAGACCCAGTACTTC.

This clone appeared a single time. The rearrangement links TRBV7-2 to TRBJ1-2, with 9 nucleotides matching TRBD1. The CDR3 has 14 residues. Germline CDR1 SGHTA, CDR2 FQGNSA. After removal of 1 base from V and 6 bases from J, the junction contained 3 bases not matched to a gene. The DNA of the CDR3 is TGTGCCAGCAGCTTAGGGACAGGGGTAAATGGCTACACCTTC. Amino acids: CASSLGTGVNGYTF.

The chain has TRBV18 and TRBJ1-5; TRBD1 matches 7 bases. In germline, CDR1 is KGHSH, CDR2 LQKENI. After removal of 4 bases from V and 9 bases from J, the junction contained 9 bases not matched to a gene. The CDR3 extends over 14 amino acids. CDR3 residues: CASSQGGDRPPQHF. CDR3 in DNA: TGTGCCAGCTCACAAGGGGGCGACCGCCCGCCCCAGCATTTT. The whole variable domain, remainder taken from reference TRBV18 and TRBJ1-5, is NAGVMQNPRHLVRRRGQEARLRCSPMKGHSHVYWYRQLPEEGLKFMVYLQKENIIDESGMPKERFSAEFPKEGPSILRIQQVVRGDSAAYFCASSQGGDRPPQHFGDGTRLSIL.

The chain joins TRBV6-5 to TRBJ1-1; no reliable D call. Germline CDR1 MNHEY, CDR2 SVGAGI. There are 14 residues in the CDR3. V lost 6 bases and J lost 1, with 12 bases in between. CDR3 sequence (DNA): TGTGCCAGCAGGTCCGGACCAGAGAACACTGAAGCTTTCTTT. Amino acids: CASRSGPENTEAFF.